This T cell receptor (beta chain) was recorded in a study of cytomegalovirus exposure and HLA in healthy donors. Across the whole study: In an earlier analysis, 95 million to 130 million unique TCR beta sequences were found from some 170 million T cells.

About this clone itself: As yet, its antigen is unknown.

Regarding the study as a whole: A list of about 180 TCR beta chains associated with cytomegalovirus was given.

It was with 60 Vbeta and 13 Jbeta primers that the PCR ran. Assay: immunoSEQ multiplex PCR; the TCRdb copy retains only in-frame clones and omits some. The sample comprises 120,000 or so clones, 60% to 85% of which are singletons, and roughly 6% rests with the top ten. Looked up from germline, CDR1 is SGHVS and CDR2 is FNYEAQ. The V segment lost 1 base and the J segment 4 bases; nucleotides outside the gene matches: 17. The CDR3 covers 21 residues. This sequence joins TRBV7-6 and TRBJ2-1; 12 bases match TRBD1. The receptor's source is a woman in her forties in good health and CMV-seronegative. Sequencing input: PBMCs. CDR3 amino acids: CASSLGSGQGASGVSYNEQFF. The CDR3 DNA sequence: TGTGCCAGCAGCTTAGGCTCGGGACAGGGGGCTAGCGGGGTCTCTTACAATGAGCAGTTCTTC.